This TCR beta chain derives from a study of shared clonotypes between healthy human individuals. Notes on the study in general: Unshared clonotypes carried lower generation probabilities than those common to all four donors.

Trimming stripped 0 bases from V and 1 base from J, with 7 bases between. The CDR3 extends over 15 amino acids. Germline loops: CDR1 MNHEY, CDR2 SVGAGI. Comment on this clone: What it recognizes is unknown.

Clones were sequenced by immunoSEQ multiplex PCR, and TCRdb holds only the in-frame ones, with some missing. Of millions of clones in the sample, 85% to 95% were seen once. The material sequenced was naive CD4+ T cells sorted from blood. Subset indicated: CD45RA+ positively selected. This receptor was identified in a man aged 18 to 30 in good health. The V call is TRBV6-5, the J call TRBJ2-4; D gene ambiguous. The CDR3 protein is CASSYSQLAKNIQYF. The CDR3 coding sequence is TGTGCCAGCAGTTACTCACAGTTGGCCAAAAACATTCAGTACTTC.